This T cell receptor (beta chain) derives from a study of response to subunit inactivated influenza vaccine. Regarding the study as a whole: Every seasonal influenza vaccination brings in few new T cells, the authors suggested.

This CDR3 has 14 amino acids. The germline V gene encodes CDR1 MDHEN and CDR2 SYDVKM. The ends lost 3 bases at V and 4 bases at J; junction bases unmatched: 4. TCRdb used MiXCR to reprocess the RT-PCR reads, holding one entry per CDR3 protein. This table has some 800,000 distinct CDR3 sequences, approximately 22% appearing once. Concerning this clonotype itself: Its specificity is not known.

The clonotype was recovered from a man aged 45 to 65 who received an inactivated influenza vaccine. The specimen comprised PBMCs from blood, sampled 5 to 6 days after vaccination. The rearrangement links TRBV28 to TRBJ2-7, with TRBD2 matching 9 bases. Written as DNA, the CDR3 is TGTGCCAGCAGTTTGTCTAGCGGGACTTACGAGCAGTACTTC. Translated: CASSLSSGTYEQYF.